This T cell receptor (beta chain) was found in a study of blood T cell repertoires in COVID-19. Study details: T cells, B-cell-depleted T cells, or PBMCs provided the cDNA or gDNA that served as material.

The CDR3 sequence is 15 residues long. After removal of 2 bases from V and 6 bases from J, the junction contained 7 bases not matched to a gene. Germline CDR1 and CDR2: KGHSH and LQKENI. Data came from immunoSEQ multiplex PCR; TCRdb stores just in-frame clones and leaves some out. The sample lists about 170,000 clones, 70% to 90% occurring once. The V gene is TRBV18, the J gene TRBJ2-7, with 10 bases fitting TRBD1. The receptor comes from a woman over 75 with COVID-19, enrolled during active disease. Source material: peripheral blood. The CDR3 DNA sequence: TGTGCCAGCTCACCATACTACGGGACAGGGGCCGAGCAGTACTTC. Translated: CASSPYYGTGAEQYF.